Listed below are T cell receptor beta chains from one sample, sequenced in a study of CD8 T cells in Susac syndrome. TCRdb re-analysed the immunoSEQ multiplex PCR reads in MiXCR, keeping a single row per CDR3 protein. The sample carries 77,000 or so distinct CDR3 sequences, under 95% recorded once. Sequenced: CD4+ T cells from PBMCs. The receptors were gathered from a human donor with Susac syndrome. Both conserved end residues are part of each CDR3. D genes are given only for firm matches. Clone size is shown for a subset of rows, as once, few, many or a class of expanded clone.

-	-	TRBV6-6	TRBJ1-1	CASSYKVNTEAFF	TGTGCCAGCAGTTACAAAGTGAACACTGAAGCTTTCTTT
-	-	TRBV7-2	TRBJ2-3	CASSLDTGDTQYF	TGTGCCAGCAGCTTAGACACAGGAGATACGCAGTATTTT
-	-	TRBV29-1	TRBJ2-3	CSVELQTVSTDTQYF	TGCAGCGTTGAACTTCAGACAGTGAGCACAGATACGCAGTATTTT
TRBD2	once	TRBV24-1	TRBJ2-1	CATSDPGTSGNNEQFF	TGTGCCACCAGTGATCCCGGGACTAGCGGCAACAATGAGCAGTTCTTC
-	-	TRBV6-5	TRBJ2-5	CASSFARGVGETQYF	TGTGCCAGCAGTTTCGCCAGGGGGGTTGGGGAGACCCAGTACTTC
-	-	TRBV20-1	TRBJ1-3	CSATVTYAAGGNTIYF	TGCAGTGCTACAGTAACCTACGCGGCAGGTGGAAACACCATATATTTT
-	once	TRBV7-9	TRBJ2-4	CASSFLGEKAKNIQYF	TGTGCCAGCAGCTTTCTAGGGGAGAAGGCCAAAAACATTCAGTACTTC
-	-	TRBV5-1	TRBJ2-1	CASGFGSWGNEQFF	TGCGCCAGCGGATTTGGGTCTTGGGGCAATGAGCAGTTCTTC
-	-	TRBV9	TRBJ2-2	CASSGTERNTGELFF	TGTGCCAGCAGCGGGACGGAGAGGAACACCGGGGAGCTGTTTTTT
TRBD1	-	TRBV18	TRBJ1-6	CASSPKPQVSSGTGGSSLHF	TGTGCCAGCTCACCAAAGCCGCAAGTGAGTTCCGGGACAGGGGGATCATCCCTCCACTTT
-	-	TRBV14	TRBJ2-1	CASSLGNEQFF	TGTGCCAGCAGCTTGGGGAATGAGCAGTTCTTC
-	-	TRBV7-9	TRBJ2-7	CASSLNAGFAGRSYEQYF	TGTGCCAGCAGCTTAAACGCGGGGTTCGCTGGGCGCTCATACGAGCAGTACTTC
TRBD2	-	TRBV7-9	TRBJ2-1	CASSPPAGGYNEQFF	TGTGCCAGCAGCCCCCCCGCGGGGGGATACAATGAGCAGTTCTTC
TRBD1	-	TRBV18	TRBJ1-5	CASSPPRDRGNQPQHF	TGTGCCAGCTCACCACCTCGGGACAGGGGCAATCAGCCCCAGCATTTT
TRBD2	-	TRBV7-6	TRBJ2-4	CASSLGLAGVGNIQYF	TGTGCCAGCAGCTTAGGCCTAGCGGGAGTGGGAAACATTCAGTACTTC
-	-	TRBV20-1	TRBJ1-2	CSARGGGDGYTF	TGCAGTGCTAGAGGCGGGGGGGATGGCTACACCTTC
TRBD1	-	TRBV2	TRBJ1-5	CASSEAIGTGNQPQHF	TGTGCCAGCAGTGAAGCAATTGGGACAGGAAATCAGCCCCAGCATTTT
-	once	TRBV7-2	TRBJ2-1	CASSLSRGSSYNEQFF	TGTGCCAGCAGCTTAAGCCGGGGGAGCTCCTACAATGAGCAGTTCTTC
-	-	TRBV6-5	TRBJ1-2	CASSYSRTSGYTF	TGTGCCAGCAGTTACTCTAGGACGAGCGGCTACACCTTC
-	-	TRBV25-1	TRBJ2-6	CASKSSSGANVLTF	TGTGCCAGCAAATCCAGCTCTGGGGCCAACGTCCTGACTTTC
-	once	TRBV4-2	TRBJ2-2	CASSQDSQSNTGELFF	TGTGCCAGCAGCCAAGATTCCCAGTCGAACACCGGGGAGCTGTTTTTT
TRBD2	-	TRBV5-5	TRBJ2-4	CASSLLAPGLQYF	TGTGCCAGCAGCTTACTAGCGCCCGGGCTACAGTACTTC
TRBD1	-	TRBV6-5	TRBJ1-1	CASSIRGQSEAFF	TGTGCCAGCAGCATCAGGGGGCAGAGTGAAGCTTTCTTT
-	once	TRBV5-1	TRBJ2-1	CASSGTGTYNEQFF	TGCGCCAGCAGCGGAACCGGCACCTACAATGAGCAGTTCTTC